This TCR beta chain was identified in a study of blood T cell repertoires in COVID-19. Profiling relied on immunoSEQ multiplex PCR, and the TCRdb table lists in-frame clones only, not all of them. The sample has some 97,000 clones; more than 90% are singletons. Germline-derived CDR1 and CDR2 are SQVTM and ANQGSEA. CDR3 size: 13 residues. V was trimmed by 4 bases and J by 5 bases, leaving 11 bases between them. The chain links TRBV29-1 to TRBJ1-4, with D perhaps matching TRBD1 (5 bases). The sequenced material came from peripheral blood. This TCR came from a man in his 70s with acute or convalescent COVID-19. This chain's CDR3 is CSVGRGTNEKLFF. As DNA, the CDR3 is TGCAGCGTTGGTCGGGGGACGAATGAAAAACTGTTTTTT.